Below, 7 T cell receptor beta chains from the same sample are listed, as sequenced in a study of blood T cell repertoires in COVID-19. Sequenced by immunoSEQ multiplex PCR; TCRdb stores in-frame clones only, minus some. Among some 170,000 clones listed, 87% were seen once. Sequencing used peripheral blood. All receptors derive from a woman aged 55-69 years who had recovered from COVID-19.

The rearrangement joins TRBV14 to TRBJ1-2; no clear D gene. Trimming removed 0 bases from V and 7 bases from J, with 9 bases in between. The CDR3 sequence is 13 residues long. Germline-derived CDR1 and CDR2 are SGHDN and FVKESK. The CDR3 sequence: CASSQDLELGYTF. For the CDR3, the DNA is TGTGCCAGCAGCCAAGATCTCGAGCTTGGCTACACCTTC.

The chain couples TRBV7-3 to TRBJ2-3, with 11 bases that match TRBD2. The V gene's germline CDR1 is SGHTA and CDR2 FQGTGA. J was trimmed by 3 bases and V by 5 bases; bases with no gene match: 7. CDR3 length equals 16 residues. The CDR3: CASSRQASGGTDTQYF. The CDR3 DNA is TGTGCCAGCAGCAGACAGGCTAGCGGGGGGACAGATACGCAGTATTTT.

J is TRBJ2-1 and V is TRBV5-6; possible D gene TRBD2, 6 bases. V lost 1 base and J 10 bases, leaving 9 bases between the germline ends. The CDR3 length is 12 residues. Germline lookup yields CDR1 SGHDT and CDR2 YYEEEE. This CDR3 is CASSLPSGEQFF. The CDR3 DNA reads TGTGCCAGCAGCTTGCCCAGCGGGGAGCAGTTCTTC.

The genes are TRBV5-1 and TRBJ1-2; TRBD1 might be the D (5 bases). The CDR3 length is 14 residues. CDR1 is SGHRS and CDR2 is YFSETQ in the germline V gene. Trimming cost V 4 bases and J 7 bases, with 17 bases left between them. The CDR3 region is CASSRGIGDSGYTF. The CDR3, as DNA: TGCGCCAGCAGCCGGGGGATAGGGGATTCTGGCTACACCTTC.

The chain employs TRBV6-6 and TRBJ1-6, with a weak D call TRBD1 (6 bases). The CDR3 contains 14 residues. V was pared by 5 bases and J by 4 bases, with 9 bases between. CDR1 MNHNY and CDR2 SVGAGI come from the germline V gene (reference sequence). The CDR3: CASSQGGYNSPLHF. Written as DNA, the CDR3 is TGTGCCAGCAGTCAAGGGGGATATAATTCACCCCTCCACTTT.

The V call is TRBV6-1, the J call TRBJ1-4; weak D call: TRBD1 (5 bases). The V gene's germline CDR1 is MNHNS and CDR2 SASEGT. This CDR3 has 14 residues. V was pared by 1 base and J by 8 bases, with 11 bases between. In DNA form, the CDR3 reads TGTGCCAGCAGTGAAGTGCAGGGTGGGGAAAAACTGTTTTTT. It codes for CASSEVQGGEKLFF.

V gene TRBV5-1 combines with J gene TRBJ2-3; 12 positions match TRBD2. This CDR3 is built from 16 residues. V dropped 3 bases and J dropped 5; count of bases not matched to a gene: 7. Germline CDR1 is SGHRS and CDR2 is YFSETQ. CDR3 amino acids: CASSSSGGAPIDTQYF. In DNA, the CDR3 is TGCGCCAGCAGCTCTAGCGGGGGGGCCCCCATAGATACGCAGTATTTT.